Given below is one TCR beta chain in context. Its antigen is unknown. Nothing much larger sits one base from this clone, and base qualities are not available. Naive and memory CD4+ T cells were separated from cryopreserved PBMCs by CD4 enrichment followed by EasySep naive CD4+ T cell enrichment. Sorted naive or memory CD4+ T cells (about 100,000) were grown at a 1:1 ratio with T cell-depleted PBMCs and CEF peptides for nine to eleven days. In general, every peptide culture condition was set up in three replicate wells. Ficoll-Paque PLUS gradient centrifugation was used to isolate PBMCs from leukapheresis product or whole blood. The PBMCs went either fresh into the expansion assay or into cryopreservation at -140 degrees C. The QIAamp Micro DNA Kit was used to extract genomic DNA from the CD4+ T cells. This sample is part of a study of CD4 T cells in relation to SARS-CoV-2 and coronaviruses (dated by TCRdb to about 2021). A note on the overall study: In the ViraFEST assay, PBMCs were grown with antigen for roughly 10 days, and TCR beta CDR3s were then sequenced to identify antigen-specific clonal expansions. Across all 12 patients in the convalescent cohort, the median age was roughly 40 years, with a range of roughly 21 to 80 years. Among the approximately 12 convalescent patients, 8 males and 4 females were included, and two of the subjects were Hispanic. Patient-derived lymphoblastoid cell lines were used to map the HLA restriction of shared crossreactive spike epitopes. The study assessed, at the TCR clonotype level, memory CD4+ T cell crossreactivity between SARS-CoV-2 and common cold coronavirus spike proteins. Samples from a few pre-COVID donors and the naive versus memory experiments were sequenced with the Adaptive Biotechnologies TCR-sequencing kit; other data were Illumina-based. Expansion assays from other donors in the study were sequenced with a different, Illumina-based TCR-beta assay.

DNA from CEF-cultured naive and memory CD4+ T cells underwent immunoSEQ TCR-beta sequencing at survey level. As for the authors' bioinformatics: During preprocessing, nonproductive sequences were removed, as were CDR3s that did not start with C, did not end with F or W, or were shorter than 7 amino acids. The MANAFEST web app identified antigen-specific clonotypes based on expansion compared with the reference and other culture wells. A clone was considered positive if the clone showed significant expansion compared with the reference culture in 2 of 3 replicate wells at an FDR below 0.05. For a clone to be considered positive, significant expansion relative to all other tandem wells and an odds ratio above 5 were also required. Cultured and uncultured naive and memory CD4+ repertoires were searched for CDR3s previously identified as spike- and CEF-reactive. CDR3 homology was measured as pairwise Levenshtein distance, computed with the stringdist R package after trimming three terminal residues from each end. This is the immuneACCESS table as TCRdb keeps it, with only in-frame sequences that have V and J called. A part of the clones is gone; compared with another copy, unresolved V genes explain less than half, and the rest is unexplained. V and J calls and clone size are copied from that table; D and trimming were computed from the DNA. The sample includes some 35,000 clones, with approximately 81% observed a single time. 4.5% of the sample lies in the top ten.

The CDR3 holds 15 amino acids from the cysteine to the phenylalanine. The DNA shown is the 45-base CDR3, in frame from base 1. The germline V gene (reference sequence) gives CDR1 as MNHEY and CDR2 as SMNVEV. Here V drops 6 bases and J drops 7 bases, and the junction holds 14 bases not matched to any gene. Paper-wide results and their limitations: Crossreactivity analysis was centred on spike protein, so crossreactivity against other viral proteins was not assessed. Memory CD4+ clonotypes crossrecognizing SARS-CoV-2 and at least one common cold coronavirus spike were found in roughly 65% of donors. Sequencing of naive versus memory cells indicated that the assay detects memory recall responses, not primary responses primed during culture. Small numbers of patients and of tested TCRs were a limitation of the study. No donor contributed both pre-pandemic and post-infection samples, which limited tracing the source of pre-existing responses. Compared with monoreactive clones, crossreactive clones had significantly weaker SARS-CoV-2-driven expansion, a result consistent with antigenic imprinting.

The sample consisted of naive CD4+ T cells from PBMCs, cultured in vitro. The intended sense of this specimen's cell subset or site label: naive CD4+ T cells isolated by negative enrichment. The rearrangement joined TRBV27 to TRBJ2-7, and 8 junction bases match TRBD2. This receptor was identified in an adult with COVID-19. This receptor has the CDR3 CASSPSGAGVGEQYF. Read as DNA, the sequence is TGTGCCAGCAGCCCCTCAGGAGCGGGAGTAGGGGAGCAGTACTTC.